Listed below are T cell receptor beta chains from one sample, sequenced in a study of T-cell reconstitution after alpha-beta-depleted transplantation in children. TCRdb used MiXCR to reprocess the PCR reads, holding one entry per CDR3 protein. The data show about 540,000 distinct CDR3 sequences, around 17% seen once. The specimen was PBMCs from the stem cell graft donor, collected from the stem cell graft. The source of these receptors is a human donor who donated a stem cell graft to a child with acute lymphoblastic leukemia. Each CDR3 is given with its conserved first and last residue. Fields, in order: J gene, D gene, V gene, clone size, CDR3 protein, CDR3 DNA. The D gene is left open where the match is weak. The size of a clone is reported for some rows only, either as once, few or many, or as a class for expanded clones.

j_call: TRBJ2-5
d_call: TRBD2
v_call: TRBV7-9
clone_size: -
cdr3_aa: CASSWGTSAIQETQYF
cdr3_nt: TGTGCCAGCAGCTGGGGGACTAGCGCGATCCAAGAGACCCAGTACTTC

j_call: TRBJ2-5
d_call: -
v_call: TRBV13
clone_size: few
cdr3_aa: CASSLVGSETQYF
cdr3_nt: TGTGCCAGCAGCTTAGTGGGGTCGGAGACCCAGTACTTC

j_call: TRBJ2-1
d_call: TRBD2
v_call: TRBV5-1
clone_size: few
cdr3_aa: CASSLFGTSGIYEQFF
cdr3_nt: TGCGCCAGCAGCTTGTTCGGGACTAGCGGGATATATGAGCAGTTCTTC

j_call: TRBJ2-7
d_call: -
v_call: TRBV2
clone_size: -
cdr3_aa: CATCLGDFGYEQYF
cdr3_nt: TGTGCCACCTGCCTGGGGGATTTCGGGTACGAGCAGTACTTC

j_call: TRBJ2-3
d_call: -
v_call: TRBV15
clone_size: few
cdr3_aa: CATSRVVGADTQYF
cdr3_nt: TGTGCCACCAGCAGAGTTGTTGGCGCAGATACGCAGTATTTT

j_call: TRBJ2-2
d_call: -
v_call: TRBV11-2
clone_size: -
cdr3_aa: CASSLVLGGRELFF
cdr3_nt: TGTGCCAGCAGCTTAGTCCTGGGCGGACGGGAGCTGTTTTTT

j_call: TRBJ2-7
d_call: -
v_call: TRBV5-4
clone_size: few
cdr3_aa: CASSPRRDTNYEQYF
cdr3_nt: TGTGCCAGCAGCCCAAGGAGGGACACCAACTACGAGCAGTACTTC

j_call: TRBJ2-7
d_call: TRBD2
v_call: TRBV20-1
clone_size: -
cdr3_aa: CSARSSAGPYEQYF
cdr3_nt: TGCAGTGCTAGATCATCAGCGGGGCCCTACGAGCAGTACTTC

j_call: TRBJ2-7
d_call: -
v_call: TRBV27
clone_size: few
cdr3_aa: CASTSTAYEQYF
cdr3_nt: TGTGCCAGCACCTCCACAGCCTACGAGCAGTACTTC

j_call: TRBJ2-3
d_call: -
v_call: TRBV29-1
clone_size: -
cdr3_aa: CSAELGGYSTDTQYF
cdr3_nt: TGCAGCGCCGAGCTCGGAGGGTATAGCACAGATACGCAGTATTTT

j_call: TRBJ2-1
d_call: TRBD2
v_call: TRBV29-1
clone_size: few
cdr3_aa: CSVDRASGTEQFF
cdr3_nt: TGCAGCGTTGACCGCGCTAGCGGGACTGAGCAGTTCTTC

j_call: TRBJ2-7
d_call: -
v_call: TRBV5-1
clone_size: -
cdr3_aa: CASSLGGYTYEQYF
cdr3_nt: TGCGCCAGCAGCTTGGGGGGCTATACCTACGAGCAGTACTTC

j_call: TRBJ2-1
d_call: -
v_call: TRBV24-1
clone_size: few
cdr3_aa: CATSDSQGYNEQFF
cdr3_nt: TGTGCCACCAGTGATTCTCAGGGATACAATGAGCAGTTCTTC

j_call: TRBJ2-7
d_call: TRBD1
v_call: TRBV7-6
clone_size: -
cdr3_aa: CASSLGGTGGREQYF
cdr3_nt: TGTGCCAGCAGCTTGGGTGGGACAGGGGGCCGGGAGCAGTACTTC

j_call: TRBJ2-7
d_call: TRBD2
v_call: TRBV20-1
clone_size: -
cdr3_aa: CSASTAGSSYEQYF
cdr3_nt: TGCAGTGCTAGTACAGCGGGGAGCTCCTACGAGCAGTACTTC

j_call: TRBJ2-4
d_call: -
v_call: TRBV6-5
clone_size: few
cdr3_aa: CASSYSNPTGSKNIQYF
cdr3_nt: TGTGCCAGCAGTTACTCGAATCCGACAGGATCCAAAAACATTCAGTACTTC

j_call: TRBJ2-3
d_call: TRBD2
v_call: TRBV6-5
clone_size: -
cdr3_aa: CASSYSRGTTDTQYF
cdr3_nt: TGTGCCAGCAGTTACTCGCGGGGGACCACAGATACGCAGTATTTT

j_call: TRBJ1-1
d_call: -
v_call: TRBV18
clone_size: -
cdr3_aa: CASSPPNRADTEAFF
cdr3_nt: TGTGCCAGCTCACCTCCGAACAGGGCGGACACTGAAGCTTTCTTT

j_call: TRBJ2-2
d_call: -
v_call: TRBV12-3/TRBV12-4
clone_size: -
cdr3_aa: CASRVAGELFF
cdr3_nt: TGTGCCAGCCGGGTAGCCGGGGAGCTGTTTTTT

j_call: TRBJ1-5
d_call: -
v_call: TRBV27
clone_size: -
cdr3_aa: CASSPRRGRHQPQHF
cdr3_nt: TGTGCCAGCAGTCCTCGTAGGGGCAGGCATCAGCCCCAGCATTTT

j_call: TRBJ2-2
d_call: -
v_call: TRBV4-1
clone_size: -
cdr3_aa: CASSPSPINTGELFF
cdr3_nt: TGCGCCAGCAGCCCCAGCCCCATAAACACCGGGGAGCTGTTTTTT

j_call: TRBJ1-1
d_call: -
v_call: TRBV20-1
clone_size: few
cdr3_aa: CSASTGQNTEAFF
cdr3_nt: TGCAGTGCTAGTACGGGACAGAACACTGAAGCTTTCTTT

j_call: TRBJ2-3
d_call: TRBD2
v_call: TRBV24-1
clone_size: -
cdr3_aa: CATSDPPASGGTDTQYF
cdr3_nt: TGTGCCACCAGTGATCCACCAGCTAGCGGGGGCACAGATACGCAGTATTTT

j_call: TRBJ2-7
d_call: TRBD1
v_call: TRBV6-2/TRBV6-3
clone_size: -
cdr3_aa: CASSYPGDRASYEQYF
cdr3_nt: TGTGCCAGCAGTTACCCGGGGGACAGGGCCTCCTACGAGCAGTACTTC

j_call: TRBJ1-2
d_call: -
v_call: TRBV6-5
clone_size: -
cdr3_aa: CASSYSAPGVYGYTF
cdr3_nt: TGTGCCAGCAGTTACTCTGCCCCCGGGGTCTATGGCTACACCTTC

j_call: TRBJ2-2
d_call: -
v_call: TRBV20-1
clone_size: -
cdr3_aa: CSASAPGELANTGELFF
cdr3_nt: TGCAGTGCTAGTGCTCCGGGGGAATTAGCGAACACCGGGGAGCTGTTTTTT

j_call: TRBJ2-7
d_call: TRBD2
v_call: TRBV9
clone_size: -
cdr3_aa: CASSVGVSGRYEQYF
cdr3_nt: TGTGCCAGCAGCGTAGGGGTTAGCGGGAGGTACGAGCAGTACTTC

j_call: TRBJ1-1
d_call: -
v_call: TRBV15
clone_size: -
cdr3_aa: CATSRGPGSTEAFF
cdr3_nt: TGTGCCACCAGCAGAGGGCCGGGATCCACTGAAGCTTTCTTT

j_call: TRBJ2-1
d_call: -
v_call: TRBV27
clone_size: many
cdr3_aa: CASMSLTYNEQFF
cdr3_nt: TGTGCCAGCATGAGTCTCACCTACAATGAGCAGTTCTTC

j_call: TRBJ2-2
d_call: -
v_call: TRBV24-1
clone_size: few
cdr3_aa: CATSDKRAMNTGELFF
cdr3_nt: TGTGCCACCAGTGATAAAAGGGCCATGAACACCGGGGAGCTGTTTTTT

j_call: TRBJ2-1
d_call: -
v_call: TRBV29-1
clone_size: -
cdr3_aa: CSVDRVSGEQFF
cdr3_nt: TGCAGCGTTGACAGGGTGAGCGGTGAGCAGTTCTTC

j_call: TRBJ2-1
d_call: TRBD2
v_call: TRBV9
clone_size: -
cdr3_aa: CASSPWTSEGGEQFF
cdr3_nt: TGTGCCAGCAGCCCGTGGACTAGCGAAGGGGGTGAGCAGTTCTTC

j_call: TRBJ1-5
d_call: -
v_call: TRBV24-1
clone_size: -
cdr3_aa: CATSDQGARQPQHF
cdr3_nt: TGTGCCACCAGTGACCAGGGTGCAAGGCAGCCCCAGCATTTT

j_call: TRBJ2-2
d_call: -
v_call: TRBV12-3/TRBV12-4
clone_size: few
cdr3_aa: CASNHLGSVGELFF
cdr3_nt: TGTGCCAGTAATCACCTAGGTTCGGTCGGGGAGCTGTTTTTT

j_call: TRBJ2-1
d_call: -
v_call: TRBV9
clone_size: -
cdr3_aa: CASSAQRGYNEQFF
cdr3_nt: TGTGCCAGCAGCGCCCAGAGGGGATATAATGAGCAGTTCTTC

j_call: TRBJ2-7
d_call: TRBD2
v_call: TRBV29-1
clone_size: few
cdr3_aa: CSVETGLAGYDEQYF
cdr3_nt: TGCAGCGTTGAAACGGGACTAGCGGGATACGACGAGCAGTACTTC

j_call: TRBJ2-7
d_call: -
v_call: TRBV29-1
clone_size: -
cdr3_aa: CSVEDFLEITGAYEQYF
cdr3_nt: TGCAGCGTTGAAGACTTCCTTGAAATAACAGGCGCCTACGAGCAGTACTTC

j_call: TRBJ2-3
d_call: TRBD2
v_call: TRBV11-3
clone_size: -
cdr3_aa: CASSPGGTAADTQYF
cdr3_nt: TGTGCCAGCAGCCCCGGGGGGACCGCGGCAGATACGCAGTATTTT

j_call: TRBJ2-6
d_call: -
v_call: TRBV6-2/TRBV6-3
clone_size: -
cdr3_aa: CASGSYRDYLSGANVLTF
cdr3_nt: TGTGCCAGCGGATCGTATCGAGACTATCTCTCTGGGGCCAACGTCCTGACTTTC

j_call: TRBJ1-2
d_call: -
v_call: TRBV7-9
clone_size: -
cdr3_aa: CASSLERLNYGYTF
cdr3_nt: TGTGCCAGCAGCTTAGAACGGTTGAACTATGGCTACACCTTC

j_call: TRBJ2-7
d_call: -
v_call: TRBV5-4
clone_size: once
cdr3_aa: CASSLQTSKKQYF
cdr3_nt: TGTGCCAGCAGCTTGCAGACTAGTAAAAAGCAGTACTTC

j_call: TRBJ2-7
d_call: -
v_call: TRBV9
clone_size: many
cdr3_aa: CASSVDMGYEQYF
cdr3_nt: TGTGCCAGCAGCGTAGATATGGGATACGAGCAGTACTTC

j_call: TRBJ2-1
d_call: TRBD2
v_call: TRBV20-1
clone_size: few
cdr3_aa: CSASPSGPYNEQFF
cdr3_nt: TGCAGTGCTAGTCCTAGCGGACCCTACAATGAGCAGTTCTTC

j_call: TRBJ2-1
d_call: -
v_call: TRBV5-1
clone_size: -
cdr3_aa: CASSSGTPNNEQFF
cdr3_nt: TGCGCCAGCAGCTCCGGGACACCTAACAATGAGCAGTTCTTC

j_call: TRBJ2-1
d_call: TRBD2
v_call: TRBV5-1
clone_size: many
cdr3_aa: CASSQGLAVNEQFF
cdr3_nt: TGCGCCAGCAGCCAAGGACTAGCGGTCAATGAGCAGTTCTTC

j_call: TRBJ1-1
d_call: -
v_call: TRBV3-1
clone_size: few
cdr3_aa: CASTPGSVNTEAFF
cdr3_nt: TGTGCCAGCACCCCGGGATCAGTGAACACTGAAGCTTTCTTT

j_call: TRBJ2-7
d_call: -
v_call: TRBV4-1
clone_size: -
cdr3_aa: CASSQVWQGVVYEQYF
cdr3_nt: TGCGCCAGCAGCCAAGTGTGGCAGGGAGTGGTCTACGAGCAGTACTTC